This paragraph covers one TCR beta chain sequence. Its target is not known. The data originate from a study of CD8+CD57+ T cells in acquired aplastic anemia. Study overall: Sorted cells (CD4+ and CD8+) yielded DNA amounts that averaged around 3.1 ug.

The study, taken as a whole, reports: With respect to CD8+ Simpson's diversity, patients and controls did not differ significantly. Patients had approximately 29 CD8+ CDR3 sequences in common with controls (the shared set).

Individuals selected for sequencing had exhibited CD8+CD57+ cell expansion on flow cytometry. Blood was sampled before the patients had received any therapy. Genomic DNA provided the template from which TCR beta VDJ and CDR3 profiles were obtained. TCRdb itself ran the reads through MiXCR, one entry per CDR3 protein. Among about 160,000 distinct CDR3 sequences listed, 71% were seen once. This TCR was sampled from a human donor with aplastic anemia. Source material: sorted CD4+, CD8+, or CD8+CD57+ T cells (not recorded which) from PBMCs.

CDR3 nucleotides: TGTGCCAGCAGCCAAGAGCCAGCGGGAGGGACAGATACGCAGTATTTT. Amino acid sequence: CASSQEPAGGTDTQYF. The gene calls are TRBV14 and TRBJ2-3, with TRBD2 matching 10 bases. J gave up 3 bases and V 0 bases, and 3 bases lay outside the gene matches. The germline CDR1 and CDR2 sequences are SGHDN and FVKESK. CDR3 size: 16 residues.